This T cell receptor beta chain is drawn from a study of regulatory T cells in long-lasting Graves disease. This clonotype was detected many times. The time point denotes: newly diagnosed GD, antithyroid drugs for less than 3 months. With RNA extracted from PBMCs as input, the TCR library was made. Researchers made TCR beta libraries by using iRepertoire HTBI primers and running Arm-PCR on CDR3 regions. TCRdb ran MiXCR on the multiplex PCR reads and lists one entry per CDR3 protein. The sample records about 430,000 distinct CDR3 sequences, approximately 15% being singletons. V was cut by 6 bases and J by 4 bases, with 4 bases left in between. The CDR3 runs 11 residues. The same data also went into a second study, on T cells in Graves' hyperthyroidism and ophthalmopathy.

This specimen was peripheral blood mononuclear cells (PBMCs), taken at new diagnosis, from a patient treated with antithyroid drugs. This chain links TRBV12-3 or TRBV12-4 with TRBJ1-3; D gene unclear. This clonotype was obtained from a woman in her 40s with Graves disease. The CDR3: CASSRGNTIYF. Written as DNA, the CDR3 is TGTGCCAGCAGCCGGGGAAACACCATATATTTT.